This T cell receptor (beta chain) was captured by sequencing in a study of blood T cells in healthy people across ages. The study, taken as a whole, reports: Strong correlation linked observed beta diversity and percent naive T cells.

In regard to this clonotype: Its antigen is unidentified.

The authors ran a second PCR of roughly 6 to 11 cycles using a sample-barcoded 5' primer and a J-beta primer mix. TCRdb redid the calling of the 5' RACE reads with MiXCR, one entry per CDR3 protein. This sample has about 1 million distinct CDR3 sequences, with 35% to 50% found just once. V trimming: 5 bases; J trimming: 7 bases; junction bases outside the gene matches: 5. CDR1 MGHDK and CDR2 SYGVNS come from the germline V gene. The CDR3 consists of 14 residues. This chain joins TRBV25-1 and TRBJ1-4; TRBD1 aligns across 9 bases. Sequencing was performed on blood. The clonotype comes from a woman in her sixties or seventies in good health. The CDR3 nucleotides are TGTGCCAGCAGTACAGGGGGCCGGGGTGAAAAACTGTTTTTT. As protein: CASSTGGRGEKLFF.